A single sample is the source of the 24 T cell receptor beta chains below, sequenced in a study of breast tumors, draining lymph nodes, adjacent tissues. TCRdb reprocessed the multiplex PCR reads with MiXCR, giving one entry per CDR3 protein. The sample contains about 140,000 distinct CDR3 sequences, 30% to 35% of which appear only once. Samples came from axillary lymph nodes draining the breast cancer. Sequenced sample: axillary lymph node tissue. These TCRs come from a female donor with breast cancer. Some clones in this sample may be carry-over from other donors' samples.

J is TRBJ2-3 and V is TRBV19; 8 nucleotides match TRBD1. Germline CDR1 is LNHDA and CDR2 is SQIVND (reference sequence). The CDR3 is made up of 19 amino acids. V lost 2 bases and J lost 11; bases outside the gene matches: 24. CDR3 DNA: TGTGCCAGTAGTATACCAGGTTGGGTGGCGGACAGGGCTTACAATGAGCAGTATTTT. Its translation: CASSIPGWVADRAYNEQYF.

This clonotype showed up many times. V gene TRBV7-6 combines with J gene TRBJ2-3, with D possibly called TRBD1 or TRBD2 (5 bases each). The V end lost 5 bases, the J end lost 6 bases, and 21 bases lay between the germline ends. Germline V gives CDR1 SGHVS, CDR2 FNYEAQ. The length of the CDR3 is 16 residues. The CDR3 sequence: CASSLLRDRGRDTQYF. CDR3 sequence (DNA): TGTGCCAGCAGCCTCCTTCGGGACCGCGGTCGTGATACGCAGTATTTT.

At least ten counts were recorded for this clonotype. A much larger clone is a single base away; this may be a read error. CDR3 region: CASSLSVGGHGGDTQYF. CDR3 nucleotide sequence: TGCGCCAGCAGCTTGAGTGTTGGGGGCCACGGGGGAGATACGCAGTATTTT. The chain recombines TRBV5-1 with TRBJ2-3; perhaps D is TRBD1 or TRBD2 (6 bases each). V was shortened by 1 base and J by 5 bases, with 20 bases between the two germline ends. CDR1 SGHRS and CDR2 YFSETQ come from the germline V gene. CDR3 length equals 17 residues.

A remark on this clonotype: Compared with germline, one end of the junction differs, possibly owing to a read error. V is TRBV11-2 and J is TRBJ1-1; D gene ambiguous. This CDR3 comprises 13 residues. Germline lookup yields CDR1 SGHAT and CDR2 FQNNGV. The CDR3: CASSLSVNNEAFF. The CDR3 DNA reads TGTGCCAGCAGCTTATCCGTGAACAATGAAGCTTTCTTT.

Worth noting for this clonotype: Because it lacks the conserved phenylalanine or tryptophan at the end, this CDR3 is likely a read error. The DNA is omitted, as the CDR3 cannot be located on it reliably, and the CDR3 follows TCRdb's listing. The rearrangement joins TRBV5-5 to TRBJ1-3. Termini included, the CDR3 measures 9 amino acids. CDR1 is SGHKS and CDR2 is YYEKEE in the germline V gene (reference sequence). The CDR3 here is CASRFAVNT.

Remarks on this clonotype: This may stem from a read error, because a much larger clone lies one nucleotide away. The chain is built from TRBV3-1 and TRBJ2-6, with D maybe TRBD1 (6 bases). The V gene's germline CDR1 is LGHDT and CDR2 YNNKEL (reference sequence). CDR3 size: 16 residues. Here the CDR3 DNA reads TGTGCCAGCAGCCGAACCACAGGGTCTGGGGCCAACGCCCTGACTTTC. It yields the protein CASSRTTGSGANALTF.

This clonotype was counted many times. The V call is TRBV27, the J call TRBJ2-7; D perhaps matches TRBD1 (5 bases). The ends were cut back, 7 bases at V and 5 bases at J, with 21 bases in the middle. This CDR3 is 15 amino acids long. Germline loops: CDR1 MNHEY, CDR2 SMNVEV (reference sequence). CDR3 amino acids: CASIGFGRVGNEQYF. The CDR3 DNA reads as TGTGCCAGCATAGGATTTGGCAGGGTGGGAAACGAGCAGTACTTC.

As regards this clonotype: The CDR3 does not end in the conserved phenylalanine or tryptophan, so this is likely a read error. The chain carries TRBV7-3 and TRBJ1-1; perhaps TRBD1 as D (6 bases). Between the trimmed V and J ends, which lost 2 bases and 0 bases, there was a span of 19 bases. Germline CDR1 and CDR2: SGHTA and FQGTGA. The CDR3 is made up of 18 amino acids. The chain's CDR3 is CASSLPGHPGGVNTEAFC. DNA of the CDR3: TGTGCCAGCAGCTTACCGGGACATCCGGGGGGGGTGAACACTGAAGCTTTCTGT.

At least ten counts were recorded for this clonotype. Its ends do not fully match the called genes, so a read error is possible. Here the CDR3 DNA reads TGTGCCAGTAGTAGGGACAGGGTGAATTCACTCCTCCACTTT. Translated: CASSRDRVNSLLHF. The chain employs TRBV19 and TRBJ1-6; 9 bases are a match to TRBD1. This CDR3 is 14 amino acids long. In germline, CDR1 is LNHDA, CDR2 SQIVND (reference sequence).

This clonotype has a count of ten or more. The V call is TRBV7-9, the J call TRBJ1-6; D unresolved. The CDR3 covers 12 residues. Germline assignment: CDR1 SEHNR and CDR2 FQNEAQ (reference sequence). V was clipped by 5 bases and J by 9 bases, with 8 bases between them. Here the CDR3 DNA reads TGTGCCAGCAGCAACCATGGTTCACCCCTCCACTTT. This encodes CASSNHGSPLHF.

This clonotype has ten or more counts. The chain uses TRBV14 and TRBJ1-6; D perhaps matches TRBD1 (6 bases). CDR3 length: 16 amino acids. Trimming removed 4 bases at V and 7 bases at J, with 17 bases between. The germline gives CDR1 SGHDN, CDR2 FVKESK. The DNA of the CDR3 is TGTGCCAGCAGCCCCCCCGGGACATACGGCAATTCACCCCTCCACTTT. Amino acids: CASSPPGTYGNSPLHF.

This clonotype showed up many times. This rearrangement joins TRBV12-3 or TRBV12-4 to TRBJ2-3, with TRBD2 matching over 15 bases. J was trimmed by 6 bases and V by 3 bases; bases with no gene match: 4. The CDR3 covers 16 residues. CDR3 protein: CASSLGLAGGGDTQYF. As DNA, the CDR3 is TGTGCCAGCAGTTTGGGACTAGCGGGGGGTGGGGATACGCAGTATTTT.

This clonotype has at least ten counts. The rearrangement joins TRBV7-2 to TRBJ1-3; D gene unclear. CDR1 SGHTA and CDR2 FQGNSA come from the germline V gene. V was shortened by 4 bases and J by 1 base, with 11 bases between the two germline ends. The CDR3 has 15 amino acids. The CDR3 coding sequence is TGTGCCAGCAGCTACGCGAGTTCTTCTGGAAACACCATATATTTT. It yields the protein CASSYASSSGNTIYF.

The CDR3 here is CASSIGNSNQPQHF. The CDR3 DNA reads as TGTGCCAGTAGTATAGGGAATAGCAATCAGCCCCAGCATTTT. The chain has TRBV19 and TRBJ1-5; D ambiguous. The CDR3 sequence is 14 residues long. From germline, CDR1 is LNHDA and CDR2 SQIVND (reference sequence). The V and J ends lost 1 base and 0 bases respectively, with 4 bases between them.

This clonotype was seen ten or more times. The CDR3 here is CASSGTGDDQETQYF. CDR3 coding DNA: TGTGCCAGCAGCGGGACAGGGGATGACCAAGAGACCCAGTACTTC. The chain carries TRBV25-1 and TRBJ2-5, with TRBD1 identical over 10 bases. Germline V gives CDR1 MGHDK, CDR2 SYGVNS. V dropped 6 bases and J dropped 0; count of bases not matched to a gene: 4. The length of the CDR3 is 15 residues.

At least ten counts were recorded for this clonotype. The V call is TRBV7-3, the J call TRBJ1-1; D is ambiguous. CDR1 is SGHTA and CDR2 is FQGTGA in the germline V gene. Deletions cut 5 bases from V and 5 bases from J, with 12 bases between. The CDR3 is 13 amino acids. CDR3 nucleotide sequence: TGTGCCAGCAGCCTCCAACTGGGGACTGAAGCTTTCTTT. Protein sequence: CASSLQLGTEAFF.

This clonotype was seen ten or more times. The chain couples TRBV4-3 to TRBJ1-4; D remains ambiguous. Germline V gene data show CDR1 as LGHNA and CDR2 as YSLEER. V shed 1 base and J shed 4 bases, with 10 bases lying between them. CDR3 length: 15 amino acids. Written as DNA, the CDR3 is TGCGCCAGCAGCCAAGTGCACGGGTTTAATGAAAAACTGTTTTTT. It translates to CASSQVHGFNEKLFF.

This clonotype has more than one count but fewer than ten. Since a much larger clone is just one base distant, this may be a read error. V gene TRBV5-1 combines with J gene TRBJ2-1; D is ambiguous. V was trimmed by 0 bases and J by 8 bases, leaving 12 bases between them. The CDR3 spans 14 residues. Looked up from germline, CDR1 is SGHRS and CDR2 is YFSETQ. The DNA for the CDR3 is TGCGCCAGCAGCTTGGCAACTGGCTTCGATGAGCAGTTCTTC. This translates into CASSLATGFDEQFF.

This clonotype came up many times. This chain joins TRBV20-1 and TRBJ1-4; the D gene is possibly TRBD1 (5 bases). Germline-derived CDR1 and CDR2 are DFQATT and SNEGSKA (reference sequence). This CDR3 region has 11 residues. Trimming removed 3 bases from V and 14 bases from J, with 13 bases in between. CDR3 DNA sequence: TGCAGTGCTAGCTTCGGGGGGAGGCTGTTTTTT. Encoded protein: CSASFGGRLFF.

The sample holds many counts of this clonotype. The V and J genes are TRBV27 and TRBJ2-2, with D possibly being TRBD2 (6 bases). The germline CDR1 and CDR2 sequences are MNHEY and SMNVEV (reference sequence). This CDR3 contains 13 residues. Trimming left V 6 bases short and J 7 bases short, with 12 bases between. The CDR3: CASRMSGGGELFF. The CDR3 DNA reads TGTGCCAGCAGGATGTCCGGGGGCGGGGAGCTGTTTTTT.

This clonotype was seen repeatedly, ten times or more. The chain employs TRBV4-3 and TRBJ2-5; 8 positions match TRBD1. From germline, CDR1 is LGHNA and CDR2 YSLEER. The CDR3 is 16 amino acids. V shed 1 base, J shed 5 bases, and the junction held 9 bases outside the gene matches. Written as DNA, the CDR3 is TGCGCCAGCAGCCAAGGACCAGGGGGCAGTGGGGAGACCCAGTACTTC. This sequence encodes CASSQGPGGSGETQYF.

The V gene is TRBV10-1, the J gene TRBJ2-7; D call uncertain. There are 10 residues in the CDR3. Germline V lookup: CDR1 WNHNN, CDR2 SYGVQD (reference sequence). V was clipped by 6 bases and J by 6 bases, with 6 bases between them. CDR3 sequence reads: CASSYIEQYF. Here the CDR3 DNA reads TGCGCCAGCAGCTACATCGAGCAGTACTTC.

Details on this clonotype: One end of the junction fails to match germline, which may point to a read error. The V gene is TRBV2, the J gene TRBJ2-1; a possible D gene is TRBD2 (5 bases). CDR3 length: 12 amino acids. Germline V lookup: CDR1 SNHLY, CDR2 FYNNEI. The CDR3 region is CASRTLGDERSF. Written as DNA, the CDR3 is TGTGCCAGCCGAACCTTAGGCGATGAGCGGTCCTTC. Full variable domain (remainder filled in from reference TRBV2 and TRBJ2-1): EPEVTQTPSHQVTQMGQEVILRCVPISNHLYFYWYRQILGQKVEFLVSFYNNEISEKSEIFDDQFSVERPDGSNFTLKIRSTKLEDSAMYFCASRTLGDERSFGPGTRLTVL.

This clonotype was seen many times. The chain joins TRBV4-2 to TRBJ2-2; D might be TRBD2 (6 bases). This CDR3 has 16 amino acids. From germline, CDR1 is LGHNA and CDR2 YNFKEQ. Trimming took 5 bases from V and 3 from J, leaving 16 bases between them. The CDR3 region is CASSEGGVSYTGELFF. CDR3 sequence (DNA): TGTGCCAGCAGCGAAGGCGGGGTTAGCTACACCGGGGAGCTGTTTTTT.